The 14 T cell receptor beta chains below were found in one sample sequenced in a study of naive and memory T cell subsets. The beta constant-region primer was an equimolar mix of two oligonucleotides covering TRBC1 and TRBC2. TCRdb recomputed calls from the UMI-ligation and nested PCR reads with MiXCR, one row per CDR3 protein. The data show about 85,000 distinct CDR3 sequences, under 15% seen once. Sequencing input: central memory CD4+ T cells from blood. The receptors come from a human donor in good health.

This clonotype was recorded a few times. The J gene is TRBJ2-2, the V gene TRBV7-2; no clear D. Trimming left V 1 base short and J 0 bases short, with 6 bases between. The CDR3 runs to 15 residues. Germline assignment: CDR1 SGHTA and CDR2 FQGNSA. The CDR3 nucleotides read TGTGCCAGCAGCTTAGTACAGTCGAACACCGGGGAGCTGTTTTTT. Translation gives CASSLVQSNTGELFF.

This clonotype has just a few counts. V and J are TRBV7-9 and TRBJ1-2; D gene uncertain. Germline lookup yields CDR1 SEHNR and CDR2 FQNEAQ (reference sequence). The CDR3 has 14 amino acids. The ends were cut back, 5 bases at V and 3 bases at J, with 13 bases in the middle. Written as DNA, the CDR3 is TGTGCCAGCAGCAACCCCCCCGGGGACTATGGCTACACCTTC. Its translation is CASSNPPGDYGYTF.

This clonotype was seen a handful of times. In nucleotides, the CDR3 is TGTGCCAGCAAGGATTGGGAGACCCAGTACTTC. Its translation: CASKDWETQYF. The chain has TRBV6-2 or TRBV6-3 and TRBJ2-5; unclear D gene. The V gene lost 7 bases and the J gene lost 5 bases, with 8 bases spanning the gap. Germline lookup yields CDR1 MNHEY and CDR2 SVGEGT. This CDR3 is built from 11 residues.

At least ten counts were recorded for this clonotype. The J gene is TRBJ2-3, the V gene TRBV10-2; D may correspond to TRBD1 or TRBD2 (5 bases each). The V and J ends lost 2 bases and 2 bases respectively, with 23 bases between them. The CDR3 is 19 amino acids. Germline V gene sequence: CDR1 WSHSY, CDR2 SAAADI. The CDR3 coding sequence is TGCGCCAGCAGTGAGACCCTCCTGATGGGGGACCCTAACACAGATACGCAGTATTTT. This translates into CASSETLLMGDPNTDTQYF.

The genes are TRBV6-5 and TRBJ2-2; D perhaps matches TRBD1 (7 bases). Per the germline V gene, CDR1 is MNHEY and CDR2 is SVGAGI. Trimming pared 4 bases from V and 4 bases from J, leaving 16 bases between. The CDR3 loop spans 16 amino acids. This CDR3 is CASSLDYRGGTGELFF. The DNA for the CDR3 is TGTGCCAGCAGTTTGGATTACAGGGGAGGCACCGGGGAGCTGTTTTTT.

The genes are TRBV7-8 and TRBJ2-7; 7 positions agree with TRBD2. V shed 4 bases, J shed 2 bases, and the junction held 20 bases outside the gene matches. The germline V gene encodes CDR1 SGHVS and CDR2 FQNEAQ. This CDR3 region has 19 residues. The CDR3 is CASSSLSAVWRGTAYEQYF. CDR3 bases: TGTGCCAGCAGCTCCCTGAGCGCGGTCTGGCGGGGGACCGCCTACGAGCAGTACTTC. Drawing the rest from reference TRBV7-8 and TRBJ2-7, the complete variable domain is GAGVSQSPRYKVAKRGQDVALRCDPISGHVSLFWYQQALGQGPEFLTYFQNEAQLDKSGLPSDRFFAERPEGSVSTLKIQRTQQEDSAVYLCASSSLSAVWRGTAYEQYFGPGTRLTVT.

The chain has TRBV4-1 and TRBJ1-2, with 7 nucleotides matching TRBD1. This CDR3 spans 18 amino acids. Germline values: CDR1 MGHRA, CDR2 YSYEKL. The V gene end was trimmed by 1 base and the J gene end by 5 bases; junction bases not matched to a gene: 16. CDR3 bases: TGCGCCAGCAGCCAAGTTCTGGCGGGGTACAGGGGTAGATATGGCTACACCTTC. Amino acid sequence: CASSQVLAGYRGRYGYTF.

There are many counts of this clonotype. The V call is TRBV20-1, the J call TRBJ2-3, with 16 bases that match TRBD2. In germline, CDR1 is DFQATT, CDR2 SNEGSKA (reference sequence). There are 16 residues in the CDR3. Trimming took 5 bases from V and 4 from J; bases not matched to a gene: 6. In DNA form, the CDR3 reads TGCAGTGCTGAGACCGGGACTAGCGGGAGGGCAGATACGCAGTATTTT. This encodes CSAETGTSGRADTQYF.

This clonotype occurred a few times. The chain has TRBV18 and TRBJ2-7; D gene uncertain. V lost 3 bases and J 0 bases, leaving 12 bases between the germline ends. The CDR3 has 15 amino acids. In germline, CDR1 is KGHSH, CDR2 LQKENI. The CDR3 here is CASSPSVSSSYEQYF. DNA for the CDR3: TGTGCCAGCTCACCCTCAGTGAGCAGCTCCTACGAGCAGTACTTC.

There are many counts of this clonotype. This rearrangement joins TRBV24-1 to TRBJ2-3; a possible D gene is TRBD1 (5 bases). With 2 bases removed from V and 4 bases from J, the gap between germline ends came to 9 bases. The CDR3 is 14 residues long. CDR1 is KGHDR, CDR2 SFDVKD, per germline. CDR3 loop: CATSDYQGSDTQYF. The DNA for the CDR3 is TGTGCCACCAGTGATTACCAGGGATCAGATACGCAGTATTTT.

The CDR3 bases are TGTGCCAGCAGCCAAGTCTCGGCGGGAGGCTCAGATACGCAGTATTTT. It specifies CASSQVSAGGSDTQYF. The gene calls are TRBV4-2 and TRBJ2-3; 8 bases fit TRBD2. The CDR3 runs 16 residues. J gave up 4 bases and V 1 base, and 7 bases lay outside the gene matches. Germline V lookup: CDR1 LGHNA, CDR2 YNFKEQ.

The chain employs TRBV7-6 and TRBJ2-2; 9 nucleotides align to TRBD1. CDR1 is SGHVS, CDR2 FNYEAQ, per germline. After removal of 0 bases from V and 7 bases from J, the junction contained 6 bases not matched to a gene. This CDR3 has 16 amino acids. The CDR3 DNA reads TGTGCCAGCAGCTTAGCCGGGACAGGGCACTACGGGGAGCTGTTTTTT. Encoded protein: CASSLAGTGHYGELFF.

CDR3 nucleotide sequence: TGTGCCAGCAGTTTATCTTCAGCCCAGCCCCAGCATTTT. Protein: CASSLSSAQPQHF. The chain joins TRBV12-3 or TRBV12-4 to TRBJ1-5; unclear D gene. The length of the CDR3 is 13 residues. Trimming shortened V by 2 bases and J by 7 bases, and 9 bases separated the two germline ends.

The sample holds a few counts of this clonotype. The chain uses TRBV7-9 and TRBJ2-3; D is unclear. In germline, CDR1 is SEHNR, CDR2 FQNEAQ (reference sequence). V lost 1 base and J 0 bases, leaving 11 bases between the germline ends. The CDR3 runs 16 residues. The DNA for the CDR3 is TGTGCCAGCAGCTTAGTTGCAGGATCTAGCACAGATACGCAGTATTTT. This sequence encodes CASSLVAGSSTDTQYF.